This T cell receptor (beta chain) comes out of a study of neurological immune-mediated disorders. This clonotype was observed at least ten times. The time point is: longitudinal time-point 2. This CDR3 has 14 amino acids. From germline, CDR1 is SQVTM and CDR2 ANQGSEA. Trimming took 8 bases from V and 7 from J; bases not matched to a gene: 16. Each CDR3 protein is one row after TCRdb ran MiXCR on the 5' RACE reads. The data hold around 50,000 distinct CDR3 sequences, with around 13% observed a single time. The source of this sequence is a male donor with HTLV-1-associated myelopathy (HAM/TSP). The chain joins TRBV29-1 to TRBJ1-2; 7 bases map to TRBD1. Sequencing input: PBMCs. The CDR3 DNA follows: TGCAGCATCGACCGCACAGGGGAAAGGGCTGGCTACACCTTC. This encodes CSIDRTGERAGYTF.